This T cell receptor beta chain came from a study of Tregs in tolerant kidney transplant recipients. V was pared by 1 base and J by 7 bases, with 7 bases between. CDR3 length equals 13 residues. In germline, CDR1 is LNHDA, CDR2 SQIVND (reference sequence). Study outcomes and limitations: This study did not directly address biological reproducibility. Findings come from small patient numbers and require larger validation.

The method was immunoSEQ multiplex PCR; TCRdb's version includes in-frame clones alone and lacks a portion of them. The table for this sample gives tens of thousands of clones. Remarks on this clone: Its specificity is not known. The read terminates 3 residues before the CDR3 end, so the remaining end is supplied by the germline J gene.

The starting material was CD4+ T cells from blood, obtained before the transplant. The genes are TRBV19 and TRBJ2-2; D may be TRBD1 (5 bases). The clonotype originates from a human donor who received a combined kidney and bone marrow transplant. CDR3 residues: CASSIVGDGELFF. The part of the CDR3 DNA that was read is TGTGCCAGTAGTATAGTAGGGGACGGGGAG.